The 32 T cell receptor beta chains presented below share a single source sample, sequenced in a study of shared clonotypes between healthy human individuals. Here immunoSEQ multiplex PCR was the method, and the copy in TCRdb shows in-frame clones only, minus some. The sample includes roughly 1 million clones, around 75% of them seen just once. Sequencing was done on a sample of memory CD4+ T cells sorted from blood. Subset in this sample: CD45RA-negative fraction. The receptors were sampled from a man between 18 and 29 years old in good health.

A remark on this clone: A much larger clone is a single base away; this may be a read error. The same CDR3 also results from other DNA sequences found in this sample. The genes are TRBV11-2 and TRBJ1-1; D ambiguous. Looked up from germline, CDR1 is SGHAT and CDR2 is FQNNGV. The CDR3 totals 13 residues. With 0 bases removed from V and 1 base from J, the gap between germline ends came to 3 bases. Here the CDR3 DNA reads TGTGCCAGCAGCTTAGAGAGGAACACTGAAGCTTTCTTT. It is translated as CASSLERNTEAFF.

The chain couples TRBV28 to TRBJ1-3, with D unclear. V was cut by 4 bases and J by 0 bases, with 10 bases left in between. Per germline, CDR1 MDHEN and CDR2 SYDVKM. The CDR3 consists of 15 residues. CDR3 DNA: TGTGCCAGCAGTTCCTCCCGGGCCTCTGGAAACACCATATATTTT. Amino acids: CASSSSRASGNTIYF.

In this sample, this clone turned up many times. This chain joins TRBV12-5 and TRBJ2-3; TRBD2 matches at 11 bases. V lost 2 bases to trimming and J lost 6 bases; unmatched junction nucleotides: 4. Germline V lookup: CDR1 LGHNT, CDR2 FRNRAP. The CDR3 is 15 residues long. The CDR3, as DNA: TGTGCTAGTGGTTTGTCTAGCGGGAGGTCGGATACGCAGTATTTT. Its translation is CASGLSSGRSDTQYF.

The chain has TRBV25-1 and TRBJ1-2, with D hard to call. Germline V gives CDR1 MGHDK, CDR2 SYGVNS. There are 12 residues in the CDR3. V lost 2 bases, J lost 5 bases, and 6 bases lay in between. The CDR3 bases are TGTGCCAGCAGTGAAAACGGATATGGCTACACCTTC. The encoded protein is CASSENGYGYTF.

This clone was seen more than once but under ten times. The rearrangement uses TRBV29-1 and TRBJ2-1; TRBD1 or TRBD2 may be the D gene (5 bases each). The CDR3 has 13 amino acids. Trimming removed 6 bases at V and 9 bases at J, with 18 bases between. The V gene's germline CDR1 is SQVTM and CDR2 ANQGSEA. The CDR3 region has the DNA TGCAGCGTCCCCTCATCGGGACCGACTGAGCAGTTCTTC. Its protein is CSVPSSGPTEQFF.

This rearrangement joins TRBV5-4 to TRBJ2-2, with a possible D match to TRBD1 (7 bases). The CDR3 is 16 amino acids. Between the trimmed V and J ends, which lost 6 bases and 0 bases, there was a span of 15 bases. CDR1 is SGHNT and CDR2 is YYREEE in the germline V gene (reference sequence). CDR3 protein: CASTQGERANTGELFF. The CDR3, as DNA: TGTGCCAGCACCCAGGGGGAGCGGGCGAACACCGGGGAGCTGTTTTTT.

J is TRBJ2-5 and V is TRBV15; possible D gene TRBD1, 6 bases. Germline V gene sequence: CDR1 LNHNV, CDR2 YYDKDF (reference sequence). The germline V and J ends were trimmed by 3 bases and 5 bases, with 16 bases remaining between them. The length of the CDR3 is 15 residues. The CDR3 DNA is TGTGCCACCAGCAGGGTCACAGGGTCGGCGGAGACCCAGTACTTC. It specifies CATSRVTGSAETQYF.

The chain uses TRBV11-2 and TRBJ1-1, with D possibly being TRBD1 (5 bases). Trimming cost V 2 bases and J 0 bases, with 10 bases left between them. The CDR3 is 15 residues long. Germline CDR1 is SGHAT and CDR2 is FQNNGV. CDR3 residues: CASSLIQGLNTEAFF. CDR3 nucleotide sequence: TGTGCCAGCAGCTTAATCCAGGGCTTGAACACTGAAGCTTTCTTT.

This clone has just a few counts. The J gene is TRBJ1-4, the V gene TRBV27; 7 nucleotides align to TRBD1. Looked up from germline, CDR1 is MNHEY and CDR2 is SMNVEV (reference sequence). The CDR3 contains 16 residues. The ends lost 5 bases at V and 6 bases at J; junction bases unmatched: 12. CDR3 in DNA: TGTGCCAGCAGTCCGCTGGGGAGGGGGCGCGATGAAAAACTGTTTTTT. Amino acids: CASSPLGRGRDEKLFF.

The chain combines TRBV7-2 with TRBJ2-3, with D perhaps matching TRBD1 (5 bases). The CDR3 loop spans 14 amino acids. Per the germline V gene, CDR1 is SGHTA and CDR2 is FQGNSA. Trimming took 3 bases from V and 4 from J, leaving 11 bases between them. CDR3 loop: CASSFQGFADTQYF. The CDR3 nucleotides read TGTGCCAGCAGCTTTCAGGGTTTCGCAGATACGCAGTATTTT. The variable domain in full, completed from reference TRBV7-2 and TRBJ2-3, reads GAGVSQSPSNKVTEKGKDVELRCDPISGHTALYWYRQSLGQGLEFLIYFQGNSAPDKSGLPSDRFSAERTGGSVSTLTIQRTQQEDSAVYLCASSFQGFADTQYFGPGTRLTVL.

This chain joins TRBV30 and TRBJ1-2, with 8 bases that match TRBD1. The CDR3 extends over 16 amino acids. CDR1 GTSNPN and CDR2 SVGIG come from the germline V gene (reference sequence). J was trimmed by 4 bases and V by 3 bases; bases with no gene match: 13. CDR3 DNA: TGTGCCTGGAGGACGTTCGGGCAGGGGGCGTCCTATGGCTACACCTTC. Amino acids: CAWRTFGQGASYGYTF.

This clone was picked up one time. The chain joins TRBV7-9 to TRBJ1-1; D is uncertain. The CDR3 consists of 19 residues. CDR1 is SEHNR and CDR2 is FQNEAQ in the germline V gene (reference sequence). With 4 bases removed from V and 1 base from J, the gap between germline ends came to 25 bases. CDR3 nucleotide sequence: TGTGCCAGCAGCTCCCCCTGGGGTAACAGTAGACGCTCGAACACTGAAGCTTTCTTT. Translating gives CASSSPWGNSRRSNTEAFF.

This clone showed up just once. In DNA form, the CDR3 reads TGCGCCAGCAGTCCTCTACTAGCTAACACCGGGGAGCTGTTTTTT. It yields the protein CASSPLLANTGELFF. The chain couples TRBV5-1 to TRBJ2-2; D may be TRBD2 (6 bases). CDR3 length: 15 amino acids. Germline V gene lookup returns CDR1 SGHRS and CDR2 YFSETQ. Trimming removed 5 bases at V and 2 bases at J, with 13 bases between.

V and J are TRBV29-1 and TRBJ2-5, with D unresolved. The CDR3 sequence is 12 residues long. Germline V lookup: CDR1 SQVTM, CDR2 ANQGSEA. Trimming left V 5 bases short and J 4 bases short, with 11 bases between. The CDR3 reads CSVISLGETQYF. The CDR3 nucleotides are TGCAGCGTTATCTCCCTGGGAGAGACCCAGTACTTC. Variable domain in full (rest from reference TRBV29-1 and TRBJ2-5): SAVISQKPSRDICQRGTSLTIQCQVDSQVTMMFWYRQQPGQSLTLIATANQGSEATYESGFVIDKFPISRPNLTFSTLTVSNMSPEDSSIYLCSVISLGETQYFGPGTRLLVL.

The gene calls are TRBV28 and TRBJ2-5, with TRBD2 identical over 7 bases. With V trimmed by 2 bases and J by 11 bases, 8 bases remained unmatched. CDR1 and CDR2 from the germline V gene are MDHEN and SYDVKM. This CDR3 contains 13 residues. CDR3 in DNA: TGTGCCAGCAGTTTAAACGTTGGGGGGGAGCAGTACTTC. This gives the protein CASSLNVGGEQYF.

In this sample, this clone turned up a few times. The chain employs TRBV19 and TRBJ1-5; the D gene is possibly TRBD1 (6 bases). The CDR3 covers 14 residues. The germline V gene encodes CDR1 LNHDA and CDR2 SQIVND (reference sequence). The ends were cut back, 5 bases at V and 6 bases at J, with 14 bases in the middle. This CDR3 reads CASSAGENGQPQHF. CDR3 coding DNA: TGTGCCAGTAGTGCAGGGGAAAATGGTCAGCCCCAGCATTTT.

The chain is built from TRBV2 and TRBJ1-5, with TRBD1 identical over 7 bases. Germline assignment: CDR1 SNHLY and CDR2 FYNNEI. The CDR3 totals 15 residues. The J segment lost 0 bases and the V segment lost 8 bases, leaving 7 bases of the junction unmatched. CDR3 protein: CASCRDRSSNQPQHF. CDR3 bases: TGTGCCAGCTGCCGGGACAGAAGTAGCAATCAGCCCCAGCATTTT.

The chain uses TRBV19 and TRBJ1-1, with 9 bases aligning to TRBD1. CDR1 and CDR2 (germline): LNHDA, SQIVND (reference sequence). Losses at the gene ends were 3 bases for V and 0 bases for J; bases not matched to a gene: 5. The CDR3 has 16 residues. The chain's CDR3 is CASSIGTGGMNTEAFF. The CDR3 DNA is TGTGCCAGTAGTATCGGTACAGGGGGCATGAACACTGAAGCTTTCTTT.

This clone has only a few counts. The CDR3 loop reads CASSSLVLNEQFF. The CDR3 nucleotides read TGTGCCAGCAGCTCCCTTGTGCTCAATGAGCAGTTCTTC. The chain is built from TRBV13 and TRBJ2-1; D unresolved. Germline V gives CDR1 PRHDT, CDR2 FYEKMQ (reference sequence). The CDR3 covers 13 residues. V was pared by 4 bases and J by 6 bases, with 10 bases between.

This clone was seen once. The chain has TRBV4-1 and TRBJ1-4; the D gene is possibly TRBD1 (6 bases). CDR1 MGHRA and CDR2 YSYEKL come from the germline V gene. Trimming took 4 bases from V and 3 from J, leaving 9 bases between them. The CDR3 consists of 14 residues. This chain's CDR3 is CASSRWTANEKLFF. In DNA form, the CDR3 reads TGCGCCAGCAGCCGATGGACAGCTAATGAAAAACTGTTTTTT.

The rearrangement uses TRBV18 and TRBJ1-2, with 7 bases fitting TRBD1. CDR3 length: 16 residues. Germline CDR1 reads KGHSH; CDR2 reads LQKENI. Trimming took 2 bases from V and 0 from J; bases not matched to a gene: 6. The chain's CDR3 is CASSPGWQGANYGYTF. Written as DNA, the CDR3 is TGTGCCAGCTCACCAGGTTGGCAGGGGGCTAACTATGGCTACACCTTC.

The CDR3 reads CASSLGSSGETQYF. The CDR3 DNA follows: TGTGCCAGCAGCTTAGGATCTAGCGGAGAGACCCAGTACTTC. The chain uses TRBV11-3 and TRBJ2-5, with 7 bases that match TRBD2. With 1 base clipped from V and 4 bases from J, the junction kept 3 bases outside the gene matches. Germline lookup yields CDR1 SGHNT and CDR2 YENEEA. The CDR3 is 14 amino acids.

The rearrangement joins TRBV5-1 to TRBJ1-5; TRBD1 might be the D (5 bases). The CDR3 totals 17 residues. Deletions cut 0 bases from V and 11 bases from J, with 24 bases between. Per germline, CDR1 SGHRS and CDR2 YFSETQ. CDR3 amino acids: CASSLAGPTAGWGAQHF. DNA for the CDR3: TGCGCCAGCAGCTTGGCGGGGCCGACAGCGGGATGGGGGGCCCAGCATTTT. The complete variable domain, with remaining parts taken from reference TRBV5-1 and TRBJ1-5, reads KAGVTQTPRYLIKTRGQQVTLSCSPISGHRSVSWYQQTPGQGLQFLFEYFSETQRNKGNFPGRFSGRQFSNSRSEMNVSTLELGDSALYLCASSLAGPTAGWGAQHFGDGTRLSIL.

This chain links TRBV11-3 with TRBJ2-7, with D maybe TRBD2 (5 bases). Germline V gives CDR1 SGHNT, CDR2 YENEEA. The CDR3 totals 12 residues. The germline V and J ends were trimmed by 5 bases and 5 bases, with 10 bases remaining between them. As DNA, the CDR3 is TGTGCCAGCAGCGGACGGGGTGACGAGCAGTACTTC. Translation: CASSGRGDEQYF.

This chain connects TRBV5-1 to TRBJ2-5; D ambiguous. The ends were cut back, 0 bases at V and 1 base at J, with 13 bases in the middle. Germline assignment: CDR1 SGHRS and CDR2 YFSETQ. CDR3 size: 16 residues. CDR3: CASSLGIDASQETQYF. The CDR3, as DNA: TGCGCCAGCAGCTTGGGGATCGATGCCTCCCAAGAGACCCAGTACTTC.

The V and J genes are TRBV15 and TRBJ2-7; 10 nucleotides align to TRBD1. V lost 3 bases and J lost 2; bases outside the gene matches: 7. The CDR3 covers 16 residues. In germline, CDR1 is LNHNV, CDR2 YYDKDF (reference sequence). This chain's CDR3 is CATSSTLDRGTYEQYF. The CDR3 DNA sequence: TGTGCCACCAGCAGCACGTTGGACAGGGGGACCTACGAGCAGTACTTC.

The chain links TRBV5-5 to TRBJ2-7; unclear D gene. Trimming removed 8 bases from V and 5 bases from J, with 8 bases in between. Germline V gives CDR1 SGHKS, CDR2 YYEKEE (reference sequence). CDR3 length: 10 residues. In nucleotides, the CDR3 is TGTGCCAGTACCCCCAACGAGCAGTACTTC. Protein: CASTPNEQYF.

The sample holds a few counts of this clone. This chain links TRBV5-6 with TRBJ1-1; D might be TRBD1 (5 bases). V shed 2 bases and J shed 6 bases, with 14 bases lying between them. Germline V CDR1 and CDR2: SGHDT, YYEEEE. The CDR3 covers 14 residues. The CDR3, as DNA: TGTGCCAGCAGCTTTTCCAGATGGGGGGCTGAAGCTTTCTTT. It codes for CASSFSRWGAEAFF. The full variable domain, rest sourced from reference TRBV5-6 and TRBJ1-1, is DAGVTQSPTHLIKTRGQQVTLRCSPKSGHDTVSWYQQALGQGPQFIFQYYEEEERQRGNFPDRFSGHQFPNYSSELNVNALLLGDSALYLCASSFSRWGAEAFFGQGTRLTVV.

This sequence joins TRBV2 and TRBJ1-6; D call uncertain. The germline V gene encodes CDR1 SNHLY and CDR2 FYNNEI. Trimming removed 4 bases at V and 9 bases at J, with 4 bases between. CDR3 size: 11 residues. Here the CDR3 DNA reads TGTGCCAGCAGTGCGGGTTCACCCCTCCACTTT. It codes for CASSAGSPLHF.

The chain carries TRBV12-5 and TRBJ2-3; D gene uncertain. CDR1 is LGHNT, CDR2 FRNRAP, per germline. The CDR3 extends over 11 amino acids. Trimming took off 6 bases at V and 5 bases at J, with 6 bases between the two ends. As DNA, the CDR3 is TGTGCTAGTGGATTAGGAGATACGCAGTATTTT. Translating it yields CASGLGDTQYF.

The V gene is TRBV30, the J gene TRBJ2-7, with 8 bases matching TRBD2. The CDR3 is 14 amino acids. J was trimmed by 4 bases and V by 2 bases; bases with no gene match: 7. Germline loops: CDR1 GTSNPN, CDR2 SVGIG (reference sequence). CDR3 bases: TGTGCCTGGAGTAGTGGTGCGGGGGGTTACGAGCAGTACTTC. This codes for CAWSSGAGGYEQYF.

This chain joins TRBV30 and TRBJ1-2; D is unclear. Trimming removed 0 bases from V and 3 bases from J, with 11 bases in between. CDR1 and CDR2 (germline): GTSNPN, SVGIG (reference sequence). CDR3 length: 14 amino acids. This CDR3 reads CAWSVLGRDYGYTF. The CDR3 nucleotides are TGTGCCTGGAGTGTATTAGGCAGAGACTATGGCTACACCTTC.